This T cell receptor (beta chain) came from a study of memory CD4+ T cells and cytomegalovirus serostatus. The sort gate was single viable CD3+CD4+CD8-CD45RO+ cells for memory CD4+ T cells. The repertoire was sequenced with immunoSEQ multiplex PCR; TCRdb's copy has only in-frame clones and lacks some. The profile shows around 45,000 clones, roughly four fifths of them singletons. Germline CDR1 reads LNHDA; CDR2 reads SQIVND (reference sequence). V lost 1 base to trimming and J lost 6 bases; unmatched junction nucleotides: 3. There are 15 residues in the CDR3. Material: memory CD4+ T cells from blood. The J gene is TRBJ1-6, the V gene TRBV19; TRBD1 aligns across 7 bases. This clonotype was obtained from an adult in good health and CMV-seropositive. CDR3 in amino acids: CASSIVGGGNSPLHF. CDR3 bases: TGTGCCAGTAGTATAGTAGGGGGCGGTAATTCACCCCTCCACTTT.